These T cell receptor beta chains were read from a single sample in a study of blood T cells in healthy people across ages. TCRdb re-called the 5' RACE reads with MiXCR, one entry per CDR3 protein. This sample has about 800,000 distinct CDR3 sequences, with 25% found just once. These records were also assigned to another study, of T cells of mothers and their children.

Sequences were obtained from blood. The source of these receptors is a boy between 10 and 17 years old in good health. The CDR3 runs from the conserved cysteine through the conserved F or W. Fields, in order: D gene, J gene, V gene, CDR3 protein. The D gene is left open where the match is weak.

-	TRBJ2-5	TRBV7-8	CASSPRGPLEQEAQYF
-	TRBJ2-5	TRBV7-9	CASSSLNQGWGETQYF
TRBD2	TRBJ2-3	TRBV28	CASTRAGGRRSTDTQYF
-	TRBJ2-5	TRBV5-1	CASSGNPGGETQYF
-	TRBJ2-1	TRBV29-1	CSVGSAALFYNEQFF
-	TRBJ2-7	TRBV4-2	CASSQPPGVRPYEQYF
-	TRBJ2-7	TRBV14	CASRPSEGYEQYF
TRBD2	TRBJ2-7	TRBV20-1	CSAREAGAYEQYF
TRBD1	TRBJ1-1	TRBV2	CASRGRQGGNTEAFF
TRBD1	TRBJ2-1	TRBV5-1	CASSSGQGYNEQFF
-	-	TRBV5-6	CASSWRTGYEQFF
TRBD2	TRBJ2-3	TRBV7-3	CASSVVTSGGTDTQYF
-	TRBJ2-7	TRBV4-3	CASSQDLGYEQYF
TRBD2	TRBJ2-7	TRBV29-1	CSVEDDLAGPYEQYF
-	TRBJ2-5	TRBV18	CASSRSLSEETQYF
TRBD1	TRBJ2-6	TRBV19	CASSKDRGFGANVLTF
-	TRBJ1-1	TRBV10-3	CAISDQGPNTEAFF
-	TRBJ1-5	TRBV12-3/TRBV12-4	CASSLFRGSNQPQHF
-	TRBJ2-2	TRBV7-3	CASSLGPRGATGELFF
-	TRBJ1-2	TRBV29-1	CSVAGTDFLHGYTF
-	TRBJ2-1	TRBV28	CASTRTVSSYNEQFF
TRBD2	TRBJ2-1	TRBV20-1	CSARELGTSGAYNEQFF
-	TRBJ2-2	TRBV4-1	CASSQIVAGELFF
-	TRBJ2-4	TRBV28	CASSFGPSENIQYF
-	TRBJ2-7	TRBV7-2	CASSSNTKNPEQYF
-	TRBJ1-4	TRBV5-1	CASSPWSGTNEKLFF
-	-	TRBV2	CASQAGFYEQYF
-	TRBJ2-7	TRBV25-1	CASTLIEGSEQYF
-	TRBJ2-7	TRBV11-2	CASSLVGGTGMGEQYF
TRBD2	TRBJ2-1	TRBV9	CASSVEMGGPYNEQFF
-	TRBJ1-1	TRBV4-3	CASSQDRTMNTEAFF
TRBD2	TRBJ2-1	TRBV24-1	CATSEGIAGSYNEQFF
-	TRBJ1-2	TRBV5-1	CASSLIYPQRQTSTYGYTF
-	TRBJ2-7	TRBV5-1	CASSYTLTAGEQYF
TRBD2	TRBJ2-2	TRBV29-1	CSVVLAGVDTGELFF
TRBD1	TRBJ2-1	TRBV6-6	CASNEPQGAAYNEQFF
TRBD1	TRBJ1-5	TRBV5-6	CASSLRGGDGNQPQHF
-	TRBJ1-1	TRBV20-1	CSARDLGYTEAFF
TRBD2	TRBJ2-3	TRBV12-3/TRBV12-4	CASNYRSGVTTDTQYF
-	TRBJ2-5	TRBV5-1	CASSGGLAPYQETQYF
-	TRBJ2-1	TRBV6-5	CASSYTMDTYNEQFF
-	TRBJ2-7	TRBV4-1	CASSLNLRDEQYF
TRBD1	TRBJ2-2	TRBV27	CAISGTGNGELFF
-	TRBJ2-3	TRBV25-1	CTSSERGVLGRTDTQYF
-	TRBJ2-3	TRBV9	CASSVVGGATVGVTQYF
-	TRBJ2-5	TRBV12-3/TRBV12-4	CASSLLQYQETQYF
-	TRBJ1-1	TRBV14	CASSQGPIGVNTEAFF
-	TRBJ1-1	TRBV7-8	CASSFPSGGTDTEAFF
TRBD1	TRBJ2-3	TRBV28	CASTSRDRDTDTQYF
TRBD2	TRBJ2-1	TRBV27	CASSLPSGRSYNEQFF
TRBD2	TRBJ2-7	TRBV9	CASSVDSSGGSYEQYF
TRBD1	TRBJ1-2	TRBV28	CASRLQGAPHYGYTF
-	-	TRBV21-1	CASSARTGGASPWETQYF
TRBD2	TRBJ2-5	TRBV20-1	CSARASGGALETQYF
-	TRBJ2-4	TRBV5-1	CASSLGSRGSGLKDIQYF
-	TRBJ1-3	TRBV9	CASSVVGGSLSGNTIYF
-	TRBJ2-4	TRBV5-5	CASSLLPDAKNIQYF
-	TRBJ1-1	TRBV12-3/TRBV12-4	CASSTWGDTEAFF